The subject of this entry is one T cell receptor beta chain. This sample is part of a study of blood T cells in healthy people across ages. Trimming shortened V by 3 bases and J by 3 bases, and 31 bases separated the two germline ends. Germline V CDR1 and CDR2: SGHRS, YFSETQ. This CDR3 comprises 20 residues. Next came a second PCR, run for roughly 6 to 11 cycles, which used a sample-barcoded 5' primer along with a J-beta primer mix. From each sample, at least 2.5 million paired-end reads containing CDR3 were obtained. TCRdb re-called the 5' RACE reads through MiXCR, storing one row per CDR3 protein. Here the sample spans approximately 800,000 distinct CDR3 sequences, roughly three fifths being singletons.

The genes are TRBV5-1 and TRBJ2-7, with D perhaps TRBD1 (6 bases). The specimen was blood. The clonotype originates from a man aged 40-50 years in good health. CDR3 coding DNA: TGCGCCAGCAGCTCGATTTCCAATACCAGGGGCTCTTTAACCTTCTACGAGCAGTACTTC. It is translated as CASSSISNTRGSLTFYEQYF. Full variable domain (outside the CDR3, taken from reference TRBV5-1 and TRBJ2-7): KAGVTQTPRYLIKTRGQQVTLSCSPISGHRSVSWYQQTPGQGLQFLFEYFSETQRNKGNFPGRFSGRQFSNSRSEMNVSTLELGDSALYLCASSSISNTRGSLTFYEQYFGPGTRLTVT.